The clone carrying this TCR beta chain was found a few times. Antigen unknown. This specimen belongs to a study of response to subunit inactivated influenza vaccine. TCRdb reanalysed the RT-PCR reads using MiXCR and keeps one entry per CDR3 protein. Of approximately 680,000 distinct CDR3 sequences listed, 15% to 18% are singletons. Study observations and caveats: Every seasonal influenza vaccination brings in few new T cells, the authors suggested.

The TCR sequence derives from a man aged 50-60 years who received an inactivated influenza vaccine. Sequencing used PBMCs from blood, obtained roughly 12 days after vaccination.

This CDR3 is CAISEGAPLSYEQYF. CDR3 in DNA: TGTGCCATCAGTGAGGGCGCTCCCCTCTCCTACGAGCAGTACTTC. The rearrangement uses TRBV10-3 and TRBJ2-7; D is unclear. The CDR3 consists of 15 residues. Germline lookup yields CDR1 ENHRY and CDR2 SYGVKD. Between the trimmed V and J ends, which lost 2 bases and 0 bases, there was a span of 11 bases.